This paragraph reports one TCR beta chain. Its antigen remains unknown. The germline CDR1 and CDR2 sequences are SGHRS and YFSETQ. Trimming took off 0 bases at V and 7 bases at J, with 11 bases between the two ends. The CDR3 contains 13 residues. This record comes from a study of T cell responses to AZD1222 COVID-19 vaccine. Study-level findings and limits: Spike-specific TCR depth and breadth grew after two AZD1222 doses. The donors showed a predominance of white British ancestry and of females, with possible underestimation of clonal diversity. None of the repertoires were sampled until the peak T cell response had passed.

The data were produced by immunoSEQ multiplex PCR, yet TCRdb's version contains in-frame clones alone and is incomplete. The sample has approximately 160,000 clones; approximately 94% are singletons. The specimen was peripheral blood, collected 28 days after the second AZD1222 dose. This clonotype was sampled from an adult who received the AZD1222 COVID-19 vaccine. The chain has TRBV5-1 and TRBJ2-7; D unclear. The CDR3 DNA reads TGCGCCAGCAGCTTGGATCCTGGGGATGAGCAGTACTTC. Protein product: CASSLDPGDEQYF.